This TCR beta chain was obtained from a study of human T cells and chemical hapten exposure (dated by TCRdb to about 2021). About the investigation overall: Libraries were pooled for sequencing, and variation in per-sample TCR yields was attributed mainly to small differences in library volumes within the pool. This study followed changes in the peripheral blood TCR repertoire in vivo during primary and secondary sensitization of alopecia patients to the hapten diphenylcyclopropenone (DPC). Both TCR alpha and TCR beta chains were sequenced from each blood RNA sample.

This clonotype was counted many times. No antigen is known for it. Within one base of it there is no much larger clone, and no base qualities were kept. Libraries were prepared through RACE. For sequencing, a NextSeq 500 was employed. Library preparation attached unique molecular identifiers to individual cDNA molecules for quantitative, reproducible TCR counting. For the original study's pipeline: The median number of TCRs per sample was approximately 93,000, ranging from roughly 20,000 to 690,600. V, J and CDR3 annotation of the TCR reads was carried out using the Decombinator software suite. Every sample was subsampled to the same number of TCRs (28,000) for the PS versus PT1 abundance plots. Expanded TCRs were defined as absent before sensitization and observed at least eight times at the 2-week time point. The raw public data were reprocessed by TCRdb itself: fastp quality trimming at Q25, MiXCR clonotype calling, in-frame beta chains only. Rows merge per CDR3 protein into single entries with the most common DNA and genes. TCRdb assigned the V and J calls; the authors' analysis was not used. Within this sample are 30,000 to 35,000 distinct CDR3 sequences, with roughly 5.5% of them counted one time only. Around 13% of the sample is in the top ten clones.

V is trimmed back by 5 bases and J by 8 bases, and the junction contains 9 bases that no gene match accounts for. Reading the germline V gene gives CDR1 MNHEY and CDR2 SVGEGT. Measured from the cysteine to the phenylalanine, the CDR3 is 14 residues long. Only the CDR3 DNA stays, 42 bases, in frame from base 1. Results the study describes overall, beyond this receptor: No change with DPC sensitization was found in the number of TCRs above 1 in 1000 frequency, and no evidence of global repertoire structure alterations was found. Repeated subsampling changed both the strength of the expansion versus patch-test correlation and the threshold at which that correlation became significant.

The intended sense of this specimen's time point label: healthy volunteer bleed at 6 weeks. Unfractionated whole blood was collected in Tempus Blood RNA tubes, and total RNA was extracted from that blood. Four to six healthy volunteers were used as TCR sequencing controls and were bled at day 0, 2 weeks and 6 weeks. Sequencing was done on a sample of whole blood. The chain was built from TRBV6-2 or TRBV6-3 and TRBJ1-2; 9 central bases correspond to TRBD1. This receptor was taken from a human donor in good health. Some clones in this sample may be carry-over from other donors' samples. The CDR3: CASSPIGDRDGYTF. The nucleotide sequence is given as TGTGCCAGCAGTCCTATCGGGGACAGGGACGGCTACACCTTC.